These 5 T cell receptor beta chains originate from one sample sequenced in a study of T cell responses to AZD1222 COVID-19 vaccine. Here immunoSEQ multiplex PCR was the method, and the copy in TCRdb shows in-frame clones only, minus some. The sample holds about 150,000 clones; about 91% are singletons and the top ten take more than 1.3%. Sequenced here: peripheral blood, sampled on day 0 of AZD1222 vaccination. All receptors come from an adult in good health.

The chain joins TRBV6-5 to TRBJ1-1; no firm D call. The CDR3 runs 12 residues. The V end was cut by 7 bases, the J end by 5 bases, with 11 bases between. Germline V gene lookup returns CDR1 MNHEY and CDR2 SVGAGI. DNA for the CDR3: TGTGCCAGCATCGTTCGATTGACTGAAGCTTTCTTT. Translated: CASIVRLTEAFF.

This clone turned up a few times. V and J are TRBV19 and TRBJ1-2; D is perhaps TRBD1 (6 bases). Germline V lookup: CDR1 LNHDA, CDR2 SQIVND (reference sequence). The CDR3 length is 12 residues. V gave up 4 bases and J gave up 6 bases, with 9 bases separating them. The CDR3 is CASSNTGNGYTF. Here the CDR3 DNA reads TGTGCCAGTAGTAACACAGGGAATGGCTACACCTTC.

The CDR3 DNA is TGTGCCACCAGCAGAGATTTCGACAGGGGCGATGGCTACACCTTC. This sequence encodes CATSRDFDRGDGYTF. The chain employs TRBV15 and TRBJ1-2, with 8 bases lining up with TRBD1. CDR1 LNHNV and CDR2 YYDKDF come from the germline V gene (reference sequence). The CDR3 covers 15 residues. The V and J ends lost 0 bases and 6 bases, in that order; junction bases with no gene match: 6. Filled out from reference TRBV15 and TRBJ1-2, the complete variable domain reads DAMVIQNPRYQVTQFGKPVTLSCSQTLNHNVMYWYQQKSSQAPKLLFHYYDKDFNNEADTPDNFQSRRPNTSFCFLDIRSPGLGDTAMYLCATSRDFDRGDGYTFGSGTRLTVV.

The chain recombines TRBV7-8 with TRBJ1-6; unclear D gene. V gave up 1 base and J gave up 7 bases, with 11 bases separating them. CDR1 and CDR2 from the germline V gene are SGHVS and FQNEAQ. The CDR3 totals 15 residues. In DNA, the CDR3 is TGTGCCAGCAGCTTAGAGCCAGCGGTCAATTCACCCCTCCACTTT. Translated, it gives CASSLEPAVNSPLHF.

This clone has a single count. The chain carries TRBV5-5 and TRBJ1-4; TRBD1 might be the D (5 bases). This CDR3 contains 14 residues. The V gene's germline CDR1 is SGHKS and CDR2 YYEKEE (reference sequence). V was clipped by 4 bases and J by 11 bases, with 18 bases between them. CDR3 sequence reads: CASSLNWNQGKLFF. CDR3 sequence (DNA): TGTGCCAGCAGCCTCAATTGGAACCAGGGTAAACTGTTTTTT.